This T cell receptor (beta chain) is drawn from a study of blood T cell repertoires in COVID-19. The wider study: Material from acute and convalescent COVID-19 was sourced from the United States, Italy and Spain. The cDNA or gDNA used as material had been derived from T cells, B-cell-depleted T cells, or PBMCs.

The CDR3 runs 14 residues. Germline V gives CDR1 MNHEY, CDR2 SMNVEV (reference sequence). J lost 7 bases, V lost 2 bases, and 6 bases had no gene match. Original processing methods: Amplification of reference gene primers provided the estimated nucleated cell counts. TCRdb's copy holds only in-frame clones and misses some; the assay was immunoSEQ multiplex PCR. That table supplies the V and J calls and clone size; D and trimming were determined from the DNA. The sample yields 98,000 or so clones, approximately 80% seen once. Sequenced input: peripheral blood. The gene calls are TRBV27 and TRBJ2-7; 9 bases align to TRBD2. This TCR came from a man aged 55 to 70 with acute or convalescent COVID-19. The CDR3 region has the DNA TGTGCCAGCAGTTTAACTGGACTAGCGAGAGAGCAGTACTTC. Protein sequence: CASSLTGLAREQYF.